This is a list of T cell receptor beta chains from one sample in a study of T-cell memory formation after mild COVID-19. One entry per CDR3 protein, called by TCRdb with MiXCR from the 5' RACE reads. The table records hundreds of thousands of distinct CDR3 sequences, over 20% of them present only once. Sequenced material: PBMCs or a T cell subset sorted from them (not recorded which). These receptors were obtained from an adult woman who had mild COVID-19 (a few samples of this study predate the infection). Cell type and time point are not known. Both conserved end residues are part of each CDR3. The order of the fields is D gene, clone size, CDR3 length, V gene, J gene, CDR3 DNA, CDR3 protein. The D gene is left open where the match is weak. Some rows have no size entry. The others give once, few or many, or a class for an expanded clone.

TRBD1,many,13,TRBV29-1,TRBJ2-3,TGCAGCGGGATGACAGGGCGGTTCGATACGCAGTATTTT,CSGMTGRFDTQYF
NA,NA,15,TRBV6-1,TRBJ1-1,TGTGCCAGCAGCGCACATGCTACAGTGTACACTGAAGCTTTCTTT,CASSAHATVYTEAFF
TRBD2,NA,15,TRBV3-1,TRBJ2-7,TGTGCCAGCAGCCAGGGGACTAATGGGGCCTACGAGCAGTACTTC,CASSQGTNGAYEQYF
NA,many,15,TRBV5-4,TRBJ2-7,TGTGCCAGCAGCTTGGTTGGAGGGGGCGCATACGAGCAGTACTTC,CASSLVGGGAYEQYF
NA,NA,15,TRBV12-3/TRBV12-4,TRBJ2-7,TGTGCCAGCAGCCGAGGCGCAGGGAGCTCCTACGAGCAGTACTTC,CASSRGAGSSYEQYF
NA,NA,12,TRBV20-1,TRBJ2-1,TGCAGTGCTAGGTTTGGGGCCGGGGAGCAGTTCTTC,CSARFGAGEQFF
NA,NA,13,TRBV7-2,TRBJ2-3,TGTGCCAGCAGCTTAGTACGCGTAGATACGCAGTATTTT,CASSLVRVDTQYF
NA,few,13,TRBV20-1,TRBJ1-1,TGCAGTGCTCGGTCCTCCGGGGACACTGAAGCTTTCTTT,CSARSSGDTEAFF
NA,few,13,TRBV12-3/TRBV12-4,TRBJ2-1,TGTGCCAGCAGTTTCGGCCCCAGACCCCAGCAGTTCTTC,CASSFGPRPQQFF
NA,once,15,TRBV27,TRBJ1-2,TGTGCCAGCAGTTCGATGACAGGCTGGGACTATGGCTACACCTTC,CASSSMTGWDYGYTF
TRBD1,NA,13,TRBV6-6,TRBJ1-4,TGTGCCAGCAGCCAGGGGGCTTATGAAAAACTGTTTTTT,CASSQGAYEKLFF
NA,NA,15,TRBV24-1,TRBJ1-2,TGTGCCACCAGTGATAGTATTAACAGGGTCGACGGCTACACCTTC,CATSDSINRVDGYTF
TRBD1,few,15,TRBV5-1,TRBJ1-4,TGCGCCAGCAGCTTGGGACAGGGAGTAGGTGAAAAACTGTTTTTT,CASSLGQGVGEKLFF
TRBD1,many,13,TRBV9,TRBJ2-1,TGTGCCAGCAGCGGGACAGGGGGCAATGAGCAGTTCTTC,CASSGTGGNEQFF
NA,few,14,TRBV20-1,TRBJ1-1,TGCAGTGCTAGAGTTGCAAATATGAACACTGAAGCTTTCTTT,CSARVANMNTEAFF
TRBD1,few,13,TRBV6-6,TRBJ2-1,TGTGCCAGCAGTCGCGACAGGGACAATGAGCAGTTCTTC,CASSRDRDNEQFF
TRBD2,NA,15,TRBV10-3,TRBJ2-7,TGTGCCATCAGTGAGTCGCTAGCGGGAGTATGGCGGTGGTACTTC,CAISESLAGVWRWYF
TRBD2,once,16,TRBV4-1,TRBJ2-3,TGCGCCAGCAGCCAAGGTCCTAGCGGTGGCACAGATACGCAGTATTTT,CASSQGPSGGTDTQYF
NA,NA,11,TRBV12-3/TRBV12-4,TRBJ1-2,TGTGCCATGGCCAGCTCAAGAGGCTACACCTTC,CAMASSRGYTF
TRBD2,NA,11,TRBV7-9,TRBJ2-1,TGTGCCCACCGGGAGGGCGATGAGCAGTTCTTC,CAHREGDEQFF